The sequence of this T cell receptor (beta chain) was determined in a study of blood T cell repertoires in COVID-19. The overall study: T cells, B-cell-depleted T cells, or PBMCs supplied cDNA or gDNA.

In the authors' workflow: How many nucleated cells were present was estimated from reference gene primer amplification. Libraries were prepared by immunoSEQ multiplex PCR; TCRdb keeps only in-frame clonotypes and omits some of them. V, J and clone size derive from that table, while D and trimming were established from the DNA sequence. The data hold about 87,000 clones, with 89% observed a single time. The germline V and J ends were trimmed by 7 bases and 4 bases, with 14 bases remaining between them. The germline gives CDR1 SNHLY, CDR2 FYNNEI. The CDR3 contains 14 residues. This clone was seen a handful of times.

The chain is built from TRBV2 and TRBJ1-5, with D possibly matching TRBD1 (6 bases). This TCR came from a woman at least 80 years old with active COVID-19. The source material was peripheral blood. For the CDR3, the DNA is TGTGCCAGCATGCGGCAGGGGATGAATCAGCCCCAGCATTTT. Residues: CASMRQGMNQPQHF.